A single T cell receptor (beta chain) is shown here with its context. This clonotype was counted between two and nine times. Its target antigen remains unknown. Per-nucleotide qualities are absent, and no much larger clonotype sits a single base away. PBMCs were isolated by Ficoll-Paque density gradient centrifugation. This entry is derived from a study of T-cell memory formation after mild COVID-19 (dated by TCRdb to about 2021). Notes on the research overall: Most TCR sequence clusters were specific to one of the two donors. In a couple of donors, T-cell clones that expanded and contracted after mild COVID-19 were tracked by sequencing TCRalpha and TCRbeta repertoires over time. Two young, previously healthy adult volunteers made up the cohort, one male and one female. Summary of the overall study and its limitations: The study included only two mild cases, and larger cohorts that include severe cases with pre-infection samples were judged to be necessary. Clones that contracted from day 15 to 85 showed balanced CD4/CD8 phenotypes, whereas a second wave of clones that expanded from day 15 to 37 leaned towards CD4+. Contracting CD4+ clones were found mainly in CM and EM memory subsets, while CD8+ clones were enriched in EMRA. Some responding clones were found in pre-infection memory, which suggests that pre-existing cross-reactive memory T cells took part in the SARS-CoV-2 response. SARS-CoV-2 specificity of the second-wave clones peaking on day 37 was not confirmed.

TCRdb names Illumina NovaSeq 6000 as the instrument used. Using 5'RACE with constant-segment primers, TCRalpha and TCRbeta cDNA libraries were constructed, with sample barcodes and unique molecular identifiers added in the process. RNA was extracted from every sample with Trizol reagent. Libraries were amplified in two PCR steps, with a second sample barcode and Illumina TruSeq adapters added in the second step. Sequencing of libraries was performed on an Illumina NovaSeq with 2 x 150 bp paired-end reads. Per the authors' processing: Demultiplexing of reads and collapsing into UMI-guided consensus sequences were performed with migec v1.2.7. With mixcr v2.1.11, UMI consensuses were aligned to TRA and TRB V and J templates and assembled into clonotypes. Clonotypes were classified as expanded or contracted when called significant by both edgeR and NoisET, with noise models trained on biological replicates. For edgeR calls, a false discovery rate-adjusted p below 0.01 and a log2 fold-change threshold of 1 were applied. As an exploratory analysis of dynamics, max-normalized trajectories of the 1000 most abundant clonotypes were examined by PCA with hierarchical clustering. Each responding clone was given a CD4 or CD8 phenotype based on the CD4+ and CD8+ repertoires, which had been sequenced separately. TCRdb trimmed the raw reads at Q25, called clones with MiXCR and kept productive beta chains. Rows are unified per CDR3 protein, each entry keeping the most common DNA and genes. The authors' filters were not applied to this entry. The sample has about 240,000 distinct CDR3 sequences on record, approximately 10% of them singletons. The ten largest clones capture roughly 21% of the sample.

From cysteine to phenylalanine, the CDR3 is 12 amino acids long. Only the CDR3 part of the read is kept: 36 bases, read in frame from the first base. CDR1 and CDR2, per the germline V gene, are SGHTA and FQGNSA. V is trimmed back by 4 bases and J by 9 bases, and the junction contains 6 bases that no gene match accounts for. Specimen: PBMCs or a T cell subset sorted from them (not recorded which). The chain is encoded by TRBV7-2 joined to TRBJ2-7, and 7 bases in between align with TRBD1. This sequence was found in a man younger than 35 who had mild COVID-19 (a few samples of this study predate the infection). The sample titles of this study are shuffled in the database, so cell type and time point are left out; the donor was told from shared clones. The DNA is TGTGCCAGCAGCTCCGACAGGGCAGGGCAGTACTTC. It codes for CASSSDRAGQYF.